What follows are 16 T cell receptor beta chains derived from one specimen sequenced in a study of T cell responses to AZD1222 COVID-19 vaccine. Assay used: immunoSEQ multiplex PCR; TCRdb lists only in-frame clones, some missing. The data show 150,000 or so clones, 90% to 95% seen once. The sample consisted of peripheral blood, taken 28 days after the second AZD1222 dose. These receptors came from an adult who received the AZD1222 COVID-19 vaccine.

DNA of the CDR3: TGTGCCAGCAGCTTGTCCGGGGGACCCCTTTGGGGTGAGCAGTTCTTC. It translates to CASSLSGGPLWGEQFF. The chain couples TRBV5-8 to TRBJ2-1; maybe TRBD2 (6 bases). Germline V lookup: CDR1 SGHTS, CDR2 YDEGEE. This CDR3 spans 16 amino acids. V was shortened by 1 base and J by 9 bases, with 20 bases between the two germline ends. Combining the CDR3 with reference TRBV5-8 and TRBJ2-1 gives the whole variable domain EAGVTQSPTHLIKTRGQQATLRCSPISGHTSVYWYQQALGLGLQFLLWYDEGEERNRGNFPPRFSGRQFPNYSSELNVNALELEDSALYLCASSLSGGPLWGEQFFGPGTRLTVL.

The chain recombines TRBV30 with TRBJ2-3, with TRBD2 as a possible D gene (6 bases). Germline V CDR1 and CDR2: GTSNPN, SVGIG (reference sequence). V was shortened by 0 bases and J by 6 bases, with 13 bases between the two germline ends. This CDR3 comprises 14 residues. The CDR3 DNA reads TGTGCCTGGAGTGTAGGCGGGAACAAGGATACGCAGTATTTT. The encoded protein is CAWSVGGNKDTQYF.

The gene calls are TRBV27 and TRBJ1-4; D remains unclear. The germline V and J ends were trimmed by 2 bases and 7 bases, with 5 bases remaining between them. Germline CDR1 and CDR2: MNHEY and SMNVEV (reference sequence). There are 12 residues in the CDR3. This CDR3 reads CASSLNGEKLFF. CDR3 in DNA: TGTGCCAGCAGTTTAAATGGTGAAAAACTGTTTTTT.

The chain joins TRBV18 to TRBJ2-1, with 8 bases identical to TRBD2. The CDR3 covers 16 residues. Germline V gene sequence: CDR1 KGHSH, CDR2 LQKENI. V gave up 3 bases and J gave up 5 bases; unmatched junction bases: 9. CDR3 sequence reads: CASSPNGPGGDNEQFF. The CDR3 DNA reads TGTGCCAGCTCACCTAACGGCCCGGGGGGGGACAATGAGCAGTTCTTC.

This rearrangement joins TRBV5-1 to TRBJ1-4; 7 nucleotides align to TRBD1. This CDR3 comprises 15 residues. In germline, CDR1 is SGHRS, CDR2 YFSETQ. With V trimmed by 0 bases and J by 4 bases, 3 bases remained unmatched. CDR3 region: CASSLEGARNEKLFF. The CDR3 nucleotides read TGCGCCAGCAGCTTGGAGGGGGCTCGTAATGAAAAACTGTTTTTT.

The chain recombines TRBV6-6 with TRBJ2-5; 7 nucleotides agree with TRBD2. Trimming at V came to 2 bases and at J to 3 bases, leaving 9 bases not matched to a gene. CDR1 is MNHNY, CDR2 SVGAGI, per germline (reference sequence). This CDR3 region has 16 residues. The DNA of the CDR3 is TGTGCCAGCAGTTACAGCGCCGGGACTAATAAAGAGACCCAGTACTTC. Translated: CASSYSAGTNKETQYF.

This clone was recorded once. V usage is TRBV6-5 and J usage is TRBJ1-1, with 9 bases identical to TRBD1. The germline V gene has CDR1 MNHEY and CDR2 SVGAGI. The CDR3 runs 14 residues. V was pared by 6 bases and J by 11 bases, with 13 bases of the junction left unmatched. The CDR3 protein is CASSLTGQGLEAFF. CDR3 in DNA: TGTGCCAGCAGCCTCACGGGACAGGGCTTGGAGGCTTTCTTT.

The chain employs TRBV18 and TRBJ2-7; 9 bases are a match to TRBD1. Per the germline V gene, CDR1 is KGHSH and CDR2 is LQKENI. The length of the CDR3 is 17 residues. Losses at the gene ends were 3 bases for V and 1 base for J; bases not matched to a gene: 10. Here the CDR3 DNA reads TGTGCCAGCTCACCGCCGCTAGGGACAGGGATTTCCTACGAGCAGTACTTC. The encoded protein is CASSPPLGTGISYEQYF.

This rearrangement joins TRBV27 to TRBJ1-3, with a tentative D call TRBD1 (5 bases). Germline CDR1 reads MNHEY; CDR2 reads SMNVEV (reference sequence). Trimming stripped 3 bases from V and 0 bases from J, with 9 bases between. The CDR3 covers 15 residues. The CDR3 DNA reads TGTGCCAGCAGTTTTAAGGGGATCTCTGGAAACACCATATATTTT. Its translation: CASSFKGISGNTIYF.

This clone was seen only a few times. DNA of the CDR3: TGTGCCAGCAGCCGGGTAGGGGTGATGGCCGAGCAGTACTTC. Residues: CASSRVGVMAEQYF. The genes are TRBV5-6 and TRBJ2-7; D perhaps matches TRBD1 (5 bases). CDR3 length: 14 residues. The germline V and J ends were trimmed by 4 bases and 6 bases, with 17 bases remaining between them. Per the germline V gene, CDR1 is SGHDT and CDR2 is YYEEEE.

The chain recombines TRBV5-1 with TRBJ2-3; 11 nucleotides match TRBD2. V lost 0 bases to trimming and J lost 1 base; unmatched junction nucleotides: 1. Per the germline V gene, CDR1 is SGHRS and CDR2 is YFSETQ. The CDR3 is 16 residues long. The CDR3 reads CASSLVLAGGTDTQYF. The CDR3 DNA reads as TGCGCCAGCAGCTTGGTACTAGCGGGGGGCACAGATACGCAGTATTTT.

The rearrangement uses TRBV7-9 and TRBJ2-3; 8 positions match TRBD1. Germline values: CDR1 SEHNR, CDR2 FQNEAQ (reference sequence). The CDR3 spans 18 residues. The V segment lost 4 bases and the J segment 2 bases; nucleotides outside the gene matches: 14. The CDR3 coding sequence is TGTGCCAGCAGCTCGAAACGGACAGGGAGATCTTACACAGATACGCAGTATTTT. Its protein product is CASSSKRTGRSYTDTQYF. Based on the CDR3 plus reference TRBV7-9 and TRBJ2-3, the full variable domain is DTGVSQNPRHKITKRGQNVTFRCDPISEHNRLYWYRQTLGQGPEFLTYFQNEAQLEKSRLLSDRFSAERPKGSFSTLEIQRTEQGDSAMYLCASSSKRTGRSYTDTQYFGPGTRLTVL.

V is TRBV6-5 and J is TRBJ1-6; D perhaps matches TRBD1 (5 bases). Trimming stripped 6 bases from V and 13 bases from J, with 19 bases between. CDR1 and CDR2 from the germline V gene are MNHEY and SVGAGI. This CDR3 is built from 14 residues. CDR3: CASSEGLGAPPLHF. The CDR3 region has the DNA TGTGCCAGCAGCGAGGGACTGGGAGCTCCTCCCCTCCACTTT.

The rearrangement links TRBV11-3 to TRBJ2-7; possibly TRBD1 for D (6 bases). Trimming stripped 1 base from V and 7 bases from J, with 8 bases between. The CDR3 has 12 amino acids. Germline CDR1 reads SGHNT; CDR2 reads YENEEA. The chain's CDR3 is CASSLGQDEQYF. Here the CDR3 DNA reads TGTGCCAGCAGCTTAGGACAGGATGAGCAGTACTTC.

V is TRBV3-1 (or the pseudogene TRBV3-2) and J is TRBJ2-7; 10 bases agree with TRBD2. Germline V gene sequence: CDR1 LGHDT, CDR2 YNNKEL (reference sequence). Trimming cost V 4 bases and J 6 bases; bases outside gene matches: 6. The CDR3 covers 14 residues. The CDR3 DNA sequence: TGTGCCAGCAGCCGAAGCGGGAGGGTTGGCGAGCAGTACTTC. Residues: CASSRSGRVGEQYF.

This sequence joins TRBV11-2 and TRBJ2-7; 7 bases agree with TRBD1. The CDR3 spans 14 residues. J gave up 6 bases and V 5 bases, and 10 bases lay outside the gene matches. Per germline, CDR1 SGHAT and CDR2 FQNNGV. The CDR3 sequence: CASSLDRVGREQYF. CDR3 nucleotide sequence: TGTGCCAGCAGCCTTGACAGGGTAGGTCGCGAGCAGTACTTC.